The present TCR beta chain was sequenced within a study of T cells in narcolepsy. Findings and caveats of the study: Reportedly, autoreactive clonotypes were serially detected in patients' blood but not controls'. Autoreactive HCRT-specific and TRIB2-specific clonotypes were marked in same-patient CSF-versus-blood CD4+ comparisons.

The CDR3 is made up of 19 amino acids. The V segment lost 6 bases and the J segment 4 bases; nucleotides outside the gene matches: 22. The germline CDR1 and CDR2 sequences are LNHDA and SQIVND (reference sequence). Sequencing was performed with immunoSEQ multiplex PCR; in TCRdb, only in-frame clones are kept and a portion is missing. Found here are over 25,000 clones, approximately 79% of them singletons; the top ten hold about 6%. In the case of this clone: Its antigen is unknown.

This chain uses TRBV19 with TRBJ1-2; 8 nucleotides agree with TRBD1. The sequence was obtained from a human donor in good health. Sequencing used memory (CD45RA-) CD4+ T cells from blood. The CDR3 sequence is CASRARGGTGWWEAYGYTF. The CDR3 DNA follows: TGTGCCAGTAGGGCCCGCGGAGGGACAGGATGGTGGGAGGCCTATGGCTACACCTTC.